This T cell receptor (beta chain) was sequenced during a study of blood T cell repertoires in COVID-19. Across the study: Nucleic acid was either cDNA or gDNA, and it came from T cells, B-cell-depleted T cells, or PBMCs.

Original methodology: Estimation of nucleated cell counts was performed using reference gene primer amplification. The data were produced by immunoSEQ multiplex PCR, yet TCRdb's version contains in-frame clones alone and is incomplete. V, J and clone size are taken as reported in that table, and D and trimming were inferred from the DNA itself. This repertoire shows some 120,000 clones, around 83% found once; its top ten account for roughly 7.9%. From germline, CDR1 is LGHDT and CDR2 YNNKEL (reference sequence). Between the trimmed V and J ends, which lost 0 bases and 10 bases, there was a span of 13 bases. CDR3 length: 15 amino acids.

The rearrangement uses TRBV3-1 (or the pseudogene TRBV3-2) and TRBJ1-6; tentatively, D is TRBD1 (6 bases). This TCR derives from a man aged 70 or older with acute or convalescent COVID-19. The sample consisted of peripheral blood. The CDR3 here is CASSQDEGVWSPLHF. The CDR3 nucleotides read TGTGCCAGCAGCCAAGATGAGGGGGTCTGGTCACCCCTCCACTTT.